This T cell receptor beta chain was obtained from a study of Ad26.COV2.S vaccination and SARS-CoV-2 variants. In the study overall: The study gave Ad26.COV2.S intramuscularly, once or twice 56 days apart.

TCRdb's copy holds only in-frame clones and misses some; the assay was immunoSEQ multiplex PCR. This sample has 300,000 to 350,000 clones, with approximately 86% found just once. Trimming took 3 bases from V and 2 from J, leaving 11 bases between them. CDR1 SGDLS and CDR2 YYNGEE come from the germline V gene. The CDR3 has 14 residues. General study findings and limits: Quantification of TCR breadth and depth may have yielded underestimates of total T cell responses.

Comments on this clone: The antigen is undetermined.

Documented treatment: about 20 received Ad26.COV2.S at low or high dose, single or two shots; about 5 received placebo; per-sample allocation not given. Sampling was performed 63 days after the first vaccine or placebo injection. Sample: peripheral blood, taken in a trial of Ad26.COV2.S vaccine versus placebo. This chain joins TRBV9 and TRBJ1-2; D is ambiguous. The TCR originated in a person aged 18 to 65 who received the Ad26.COV2.S COVID-19 vaccine or a placebo. The CDR3 sequence: CASSAATENYGYTF. DNA for the CDR3: TGTGCCAGCAGCGCCGCGACCGAGAACTATGGCTACACCTTC.